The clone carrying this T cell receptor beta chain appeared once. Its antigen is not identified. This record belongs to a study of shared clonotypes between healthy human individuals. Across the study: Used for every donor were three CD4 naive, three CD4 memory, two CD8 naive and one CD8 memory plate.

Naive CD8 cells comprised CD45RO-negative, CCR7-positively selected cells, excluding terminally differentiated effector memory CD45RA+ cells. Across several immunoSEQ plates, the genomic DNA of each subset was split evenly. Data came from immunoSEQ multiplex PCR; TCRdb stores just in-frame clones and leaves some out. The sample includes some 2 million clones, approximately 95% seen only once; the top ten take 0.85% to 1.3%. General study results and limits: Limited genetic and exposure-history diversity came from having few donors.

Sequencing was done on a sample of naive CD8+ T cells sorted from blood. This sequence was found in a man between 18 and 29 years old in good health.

In DNA, the CDR3 is TGTGCCAGCAGCTTTTGGACAGGGCAAGGGCAGTACTTC. As protein: CASSFWTGQGQYF. The chain recombines TRBV5-6 with TRBJ2-7, with 8 positions matching TRBD1. V was clipped by 2 bases and J by 9 bases; unmatched bases: 7. CDR1 SGHDT and CDR2 YYEEEE come from the germline V gene. The CDR3 spans 13 residues.